What follows are 8 T cell receptor beta chains derived from one specimen sequenced in a study of regulatory T cells in long-lasting Graves disease. Noted time point: newly diagnosed GD, antithyroid drugs for less than 3 months. Following extraction of RNA from PBMCs, that RNA was used to make the TCR library. iRepertoire HTBI primers and Arm-PCR of CDR3 regions built TCR beta libraries. One entry per CDR3 protein results from TCRdb running MiXCR on the multiplex PCR reads. The repertoire holds 400,000 to 550,000 distinct CDR3 sequences, with 16% as singletons. The data were also submitted as part of a second study, on T cells in Graves' hyperthyroidism and ophthalmopathy.

The sample was peripheral blood mononuclear cells (PBMCs), taken at new diagnosis, from a patient treated with antithyroid drugs. The receptors here all came from a young woman with Graves disease.

The chain combines TRBV19 with TRBJ1-4, with D unresolved. The CDR3 extends over 10 amino acids. V was cut by 10 bases and J by 8 bases, with 8 bases left in between. Germline V gene data show CDR1 as LNHDA and CDR2 as SQIVND (reference sequence). The CDR3 loop is CATLGEKLFF. In nucleotides, the CDR3 is TGTGCCACCCTCGGGGAAAAACTGTTTTTT.

This rearrangement joins TRBV7-9 to TRBJ1-3; TRBD1 is a possible D gene (5 bases). CDR1 SEHNR and CDR2 FQNEAQ come from the germline V gene (reference sequence). Trimming stripped 5 bases from V and 1 base from J, with 12 bases between. The CDR3 length is 15 residues. The CDR3 protein is CASSPSRTSGNTIYF. The CDR3 DNA sequence: TGTGCCAGCAGCCCCAGCCGGACATCTGGAAACACCATATATTTT.

There are many counts of this clonotype. V usage is TRBV28 and J usage is TRBJ1-2, with 7 bases fitting TRBD1. Trimming took 7 bases from V and 6 from J; bases not matched to a gene: 20. This CDR3 is 17 amino acids long. The germline V gene encodes CDR1 MDHEN and CDR2 SYDVKM. As DNA, the CDR3 is TGTGCCAGCACATCCCACAGGGGCGTTGGAGTTTACGATGGCTACACCTTC. As protein: CASTSHRGVGVYDGYTF.

The V and J genes are TRBV14 and TRBJ2-3, with 11 bases aligning to TRBD2. V shed 3 bases, J shed 0 bases, and the junction held 17 bases outside the gene matches. The CDR3 has 21 residues. CDR1 is SGHDN and CDR2 is FVKESK in the germline V gene. CDR3 in DNA: TGTGCCAGCAGCCAGATCCCCGTTGGAATAGCGGGAGGGCAAAGCACAGATACGCAGTATTTT. Its translation is CASSQIPVGIAGGQSTDTQYF. The whole variable domain, remainder taken from reference TRBV14 and TRBJ2-3, is EAGVTQFPSHSVIEKGQTVTLRCDPISGHDNLYWYRRVMGKEIKFLLHFVKESKQDESGMPNNRFLAERTGGTYSTLKVQPAELEDSGVYFCASSQIPVGIAGGQSTDTQYFGPGTRLTVL.

This CDR3 reads CAWSRGETQFF. The CDR3, as DNA: TGTGCCTGGAGTCGGGGGGAGACCCAGTTCTTC. V is TRBV30 and J is TRBJ2-1, with 7 bases that match TRBD2. The germline V gene has CDR1 GTSNPN and CDR2 SVGIG (reference sequence). The CDR3 is 11 amino acids. After removal of 2 bases from V and 13 bases from J, the junction contained 5 bases not matched to a gene.

Details on this clonotype: A read error may explain this, as a much larger clone is one base away. V and J are TRBV12-3 or TRBV12-4 and TRBJ2-2, with 8 bases identical to TRBD2. The CDR3 is 17 amino acids. Here the CDR3 DNA reads TGTGCCAGCAGTCCTATAGCGGGAAGATCGAACACCGGGGAGCCGTTTTTT. Amino acid sequence: CASSPIAGRSNTGEPFF.

The chain employs TRBV28 and TRBJ2-5, with 10 bases lining up with TRBD2. Germline CDR1 reads MDHEN; CDR2 reads SYDVKM. The V and J ends lost 2 bases and 1 base, in that order; junction bases with no gene match: 4. There are 16 residues in the CDR3. CDR3 loop: CASSLLAGEFQETQYF. The CDR3 region has the DNA TGTGCCAGCAGTTTACTAGCGGGAGAGTTCCAAGAGACCCAGTACTTC.

The CDR3 nucleotides are TGTGCCAGCAGCTTAGGGGGGGGCGTCAATGAGCAGTTCTTC. As protein: CASSLGGGVNEQFF. This chain joins TRBV11-3 and TRBJ2-1, with D perhaps TRBD2 (7 bases). Trimming removed 1 base at V and 6 bases at J, with 10 bases between. The CDR3 has 14 residues. Looked up from germline, CDR1 is SGHNT and CDR2 is YENEEA.